A selection of T cell receptor beta chains follows, all from one sample in a study of T cell responses to AZD1222 COVID-19 vaccine. TCRdb's copy holds only in-frame clones and misses some; the assay was immunoSEQ multiplex PCR. Among around 140,000 clones listed, about 91% were seen once. The sample consisted of peripheral blood, taken 28 days after the second AZD1222 dose. These receptor sequences come from an adult who received the AZD1222 COVID-19 vaccine. Each CDR3 is given with its conserved first and last residue. Each record gives: clone size, D gene, V gene, J gene, CDR3 DNA, CDR3 protein. A D gene is named only where the DNA matches it firmly. Size is stated for part of the rows, as once, few or many counts, or as a class when the clone is expanded.

clone_size: .; d_call: .; v_call: TRBV28; j_call: TRBJ1-5; cdr3_nt: TGTGCCAGCAGCCCCGGGACTTTTAGCAATCAGCCCCAGCATTTT; cdr3_aa: CASSPGTFSNQPQHF
clone_size: .; d_call: TRBD1; v_call: TRBV7-9; j_call: TRBJ2-6; cdr3_nt: TGTGCCAGCAGCAGACAGGGTTCCTCTGGGGCCAACGTCCTGACTTTC; cdr3_aa: CASSRQGSSGANVLTF
clone_size: .; d_call: .; v_call: TRBV7-9; j_call: TRBJ2-2; cdr3_nt: TGTGCCAGCAGCTTTCCGGGGATGAACACCGGGGAGCTGTTTTTT; cdr3_aa: CASSFPGMNTGELFF
clone_size: .; d_call: TRBD1; v_call: TRBV30; j_call: TRBJ1-5; cdr3_nt: TGTGCCTGGGCCAGACAGGGGAATCAGCCCCAGCATTTT; cdr3_aa: CAWARQGNQPQHF
clone_size: once; d_call: .; v_call: TRBV7-9; j_call: TRBJ2-1; cdr3_nt: TGTGCCAGCAGCTCCCTAAGACGCACAGGGTCGGGGTGGGGTGAGCAGTTCTTC; cdr3_aa: CASSSLRRTGSGWGEQFF
clone_size: .; d_call: .; v_call: TRBV28; j_call: TRBJ1-5; cdr3_nt: TGTGCCAGCAGCGTCGGAGCCCGGAACCTTCAGCCCCAGCATTTT; cdr3_aa: CASSVGARNLQPQHF
clone_size: .; d_call: .; v_call: TRBV3-1/TRBV3-2; j_call: TRBJ1-2; cdr3_nt: TGTGCCAGCAGCCAAGGCACAGTCGGCTACACCTTC; cdr3_aa: CASSQGTVGYTF
clone_size: .; d_call: .; v_call: TRBV5-1; j_call: TRBJ1-4; cdr3_nt: TGCGCCAGCAGCTACAGGGTAGGGGATGAAAAACTGTTTTTT; cdr3_aa: CASSYRVGDEKLFF
clone_size: .; d_call: .; v_call: TRBV18; j_call: TRBJ2-3; cdr3_nt: TGTGCCAGCTCACCACCCGCGGCAGTCACAGATACGCAGTATTTT; cdr3_aa: CASSPPAAVTDTQYF
clone_size: .; d_call: .; v_call: TRBV10-3; j_call: TRBJ1-5; cdr3_nt: TGTGCCATCAGTGAGACAGGCATAGAGCCCCAGCATTTT; cdr3_aa: CAISETGIEPQHF
clone_size: .; d_call: .; v_call: TRBV11-2; j_call: TRBJ2-1; cdr3_nt: TGTGCCAGCAGCGCGACGGTGTACAATGAGCAGTTCTTC; cdr3_aa: CASSATVYNEQFF
clone_size: .; d_call: .; v_call: TRBV28; j_call: TRBJ1-3; cdr3_nt: TGTGCCAGCAGCACTCAAGGACCTGGAAACACCATATATTTT; cdr3_aa: CASSTQGPGNTIYF
clone_size: .; d_call: TRBD1; v_call: TRBV6-5; j_call: TRBJ1-4; cdr3_nt: TGTGCCAGCAGGCGGGACAGGGGGGAAAAACTGTTTTTT; cdr3_aa: CASRRDRGEKLFF
clone_size: .; d_call: .; v_call: TRBV7-9; j_call: TRBJ2-5; cdr3_nt: TGTGCCAGCAGCTCCGGGGCCTCGCCGGGGCCTAAAGAGACCCAGTACTTC; cdr3_aa: CASSSGASPGPKETQYF
clone_size: .; d_call: TRBD1; v_call: TRBV5-4; j_call: TRBJ1-1; cdr3_nt: TGTGCCAGCTGGACAGGGGCTAGGGTTGAAGCTTTCTTT; cdr3_aa: CASWTGARVEAFF
clone_size: .; d_call: TRBD1; v_call: TRBV3-1/TRBV3-2; j_call: TRBJ1-5; cdr3_nt: TGTGCCAGCAGCCCACAGGGGGCTGGCAATCAGCCCCAGCATTTT; cdr3_aa: CASSPQGAGNQPQHF
clone_size: .; d_call: TRBD2; v_call: TRBV5-1; j_call: TRBJ2-1; cdr3_nt: TGCGCCAGCAGCTTCCAGACTAGCAACAATGAGCAGTTCTTC; cdr3_aa: CASSFQTSNNEQFF
clone_size: .; d_call: .; v_call: TRBV29-1; j_call: TRBJ2-3; cdr3_nt: TGCAGCGTTGATGCATCTAGCACAGATACGCAGTATTTT; cdr3_aa: CSVDASSTDTQYF
clone_size: .; d_call: .; v_call: TRBV30; j_call: TRBJ2-6; cdr3_nt: TGTGCCTGGGGGAGGCAGGGTCTCGGGGCCAACGTCCTGACTTTC; cdr3_aa: CAWGRQGLGANVLTF
clone_size: .; d_call: .; v_call: TRBV10-3; j_call: TRBJ1-1; cdr3_nt: TGTGCCATCAGTGCTCACGGCCCTGAAGCTTTCTTT; cdr3_aa: CAISAHGPEAFF
clone_size: once; d_call: .; v_call: TRBV7-3; j_call: TRBJ1-1; cdr3_nt: TGTGCCAGCAGCTTAGGCCGAAACACTGAAGCTTTCTTT; cdr3_aa: CASSLGRNTEAFF
clone_size: .; d_call: .; v_call: TRBV15; j_call: TRBJ2-2; cdr3_nt: TGTGCCACCAGCAGAGAAGGGATTTCCGGGGAGCTGTTTTTT; cdr3_aa: CATSREGISGELFF
clone_size: .; d_call: .; v_call: TRBV7-9; j_call: TRBJ1-2; cdr3_nt: TGTGCCAGCAGCTTGTGGGGGGAGGATGGCTACACCTTC; cdr3_aa: CASSLWGEDGYTF
clone_size: few; d_call: .; v_call: TRBV9; j_call: TRBJ2-6; cdr3_nt: TGTGCCAGCAGCGCCACCCTACAGGGTGCTGGGGCCAACGTCCTGACTTTC; cdr3_aa: CASSATLQGAGANVLTF
clone_size: .; d_call: TRBD1; v_call: TRBV29-1; j_call: TRBJ1-4; cdr3_nt: TGCAGCGTTGCCGACAGGGCAGCTAATGAAAAACTGTTTTTT; cdr3_aa: CSVADRAANEKLFF
clone_size: .; d_call: TRBD1; v_call: TRBV2; j_call: TRBJ1-2; cdr3_nt: TGTGCCAGCAGTACAGGGGACTATGGCTACACCTTC; cdr3_aa: CASSTGDYGYTF
clone_size: .; d_call: TRBD1; v_call: TRBV19; j_call: TRBJ1-5; cdr3_nt: TGTGCCAGTAGTATAGGGACAGGGGGAAAGTCGAGGAGGAATCAGCCCCAGCATTTT; cdr3_aa: CASSIGTGGKSRRNQPQHF
clone_size: .; d_call: .; v_call: TRBV9; j_call: TRBJ2-5; cdr3_nt: TGTGCCAGCAGCGTAACCCCTCTCGCCCAAGAGACCCAGTACTTC; cdr3_aa: CASSVTPLAQETQYF
clone_size: .; d_call: .; v_call: TRBV7-9; j_call: TRBJ1-4; cdr3_nt: TGTGCCAGCAGCCCGGTTGGACAATGGGAAAAACTGTTTTTT; cdr3_aa: CASSPVGQWEKLFF
clone_size: .; d_call: .; v_call: TRBV21-1; j_call: TRBJ2-7; cdr3_nt: TGTGCCAGCAGCAAAGGGGCGACACGGACGTCTGAAGAGCAGTACTTC; cdr3_aa: CASSKGATRTSEEQYF
clone_size: .; d_call: .; v_call: TRBV12-3/TRBV12-4; j_call: TRBJ1-5; cdr3_nt: TGTGCCAGCAGTTTAGCGTGGAATCAGCCCCAGCATTTT; cdr3_aa: CASSLAWNQPQHF
clone_size: .; d_call: .; v_call: TRBV6-5; j_call: TRBJ1-6; cdr3_nt: TGTGCCAGCAAAGATCCGGGTTTATACTCACCCCTCCACTTT; cdr3_aa: CASKDPGLYSPLHF
clone_size: .; d_call: TRBD2; v_call: TRBV5-1; j_call: TRBJ2-2; cdr3_nt: TGCGCCAGCAGCCCGATAGCGGGGGCCGGGGAGCTGTTTTTT; cdr3_aa: CASSPIAGAGELFF
clone_size: .; d_call: TRBD1; v_call: TRBV11-2; j_call: TRBJ1-2; cdr3_nt: TGTGCCAGCAGCTTAGATACGGGACAGGGACGGAGCTATGGCTACACCTTC; cdr3_aa: CASSLDTGQGRSYGYTF
clone_size: once; d_call: .; v_call: TRBV20-1; j_call: TRBJ1-1; cdr3_nt: TGCAGTGCGGCACGGAACACTGAAGCTTTCTTT; cdr3_aa: CSAARNTEAFF
clone_size: .; d_call: .; v_call: TRBV11-1; j_call: TRBJ2-2; cdr3_nt: TGTGCCAGCAGGGTCGGTTCCTTCACCGGGGAGCTGTTTTTT; cdr3_aa: CASRVGSFTGELFF
clone_size: .; d_call: .; v_call: TRBV11-2; j_call: TRBJ1-2; cdr3_nt: TGTGCCAGCAGCGCGGGGCGATACTATGGCTACACCTTC; cdr3_aa: CASSAGRYYGYTF
clone_size: .; d_call: .; v_call: TRBV18; j_call: TRBJ2-1; cdr3_nt: TGTGCCAGCTCACCCTTCCCCCTTGGTAAGCGAGATGAGCAGTTCTTC; cdr3_aa: CASSPFPLGKRDEQFF
clone_size: .; d_call: TRBD1; v_call: TRBV6-2/TRBV6-3; j_call: TRBJ1-2; cdr3_nt: TGTGCCAGCAGTTACCCCCCAGGGGGAAACTATGGCTACACCTTC; cdr3_aa: CASSYPPGGNYGYTF
clone_size: .; d_call: .; v_call: TRBV9; j_call: TRBJ1-1; cdr3_nt: TGTGCCAGCAGCGGAAGATTGAACACTGAAGCTTTCTTT; cdr3_aa: CASSGRLNTEAFF
clone_size: .; d_call: .; v_call: TRBV10-1; j_call: TRBJ2-3; cdr3_nt: TGCGCCAGCAGGTCCACAGGGTCAGATACGCAGTATTTT; cdr3_aa: CASRSTGSDTQYF
clone_size: few; d_call: .; v_call: TRBV4-1; j_call: TRBJ1-2; cdr3_nt: TGCGCCAGCAGCCAAGGCGCGGGGGCTAGTGGCTACACCTTC; cdr3_aa: CASSQGAGASGYTF
clone_size: .; d_call: TRBD2; v_call: TRBV4-1; j_call: TRBJ2-5; cdr3_nt: TGCGCCAGCAGCCAAGGGGCTAGCGGACGCCAAGAGACCCAGTACTTC; cdr3_aa: CASSQGASGRQETQYF
clone_size: .; d_call: TRBD2; v_call: TRBV13; j_call: TRBJ2-6; cdr3_nt: TGTGCCCGCGGAGCCCGGGGACTCGCGGGGGGGCCTCTGGGGGCCAACGTCCTGACTTTC; cdr3_aa: CARGARGLAGGPLGANVLTF
clone_size: .; d_call: .; v_call: TRBV7-9; j_call: TRBJ1-6; cdr3_nt: TGTGCCAGCAGCTTATTGCAGATACCGAATTCACCCCTCCACTTT; cdr3_aa: CASSLLQIPNSPLHF
clone_size: .; d_call: .; v_call: TRBV10-2; j_call: TRBJ1-2; cdr3_nt: TGCGCCAGCAGTGATGGTGGAATCGACTACACCTTC; cdr3_aa: CASSDGGIDYTF
clone_size: .; d_call: .; v_call: TRBV7-9; j_call: TRBJ2-2; cdr3_nt: TGTGCCAGCAGCCTGTCACAGGGAAGGGAGCTGTTTTTT; cdr3_aa: CASSLSQGRELFF
clone_size: .; d_call: TRBD2; v_call: TRBV7-9; j_call: TRBJ2-3; cdr3_nt: TGTGCCAGCAGCTTCAGACTAGCGGGGGGCACAGATACGCAGTATTTT; cdr3_aa: CASSFRLAGGTDTQYF
clone_size: .; d_call: .; v_call: TRBV2; j_call: TRBJ1-3; cdr3_nt: TGTGCCAGCTCCAGGGACGGCGTCTCTGGAAACACCATATATTTT; cdr3_aa: CASSRDGVSGNTIYF
clone_size: .; d_call: TRBD1; v_call: TRBV27; j_call: TRBJ1-2; cdr3_nt: TGTGCCAGCAGTTCGCCGGGACAGGGGGGCGGCTATGGCTACACCTTC; cdr3_aa: CASSSPGQGGGYGYTF
clone_size: .; d_call: .; v_call: TRBV21-1; j_call: TRBJ1-5; cdr3_nt: TGTGCCAGCAGCAAGTGGACCCCGGGACCTGGGGGCAATCAGCCCCAGCATTTT; cdr3_aa: CASSKWTPGPGGNQPQHF
clone_size: .; d_call: TRBD1; v_call: TRBV5-1; j_call: TRBJ1-5; cdr3_nt: TGCGCCAGCAGCTTAACAGGGGACGGTCAGCCCCAGCATTTT; cdr3_aa: CASSLTGDGQPQHF
clone_size: .; d_call: .; v_call: TRBV6-4; j_call: TRBJ2-1; cdr3_nt: TGTGCCAGCAGTGACTCCGGGTATCGTAGTGAGCAGTTCTTC; cdr3_aa: CASSDSGYRSEQFF
clone_size: .; d_call: .; v_call: TRBV18; j_call: TRBJ2-6; cdr3_nt: TGTGCCAGCTCACCACAGGGCCCTGGGGCCAACGTCCTGACTTTC; cdr3_aa: CASSPQGPGANVLTF
clone_size: .; d_call: .; v_call: TRBV11-2; j_call: TRBJ2-5; cdr3_nt: TGTGCCAGCCGCTCCCTAGGGGTAAAAGAGACCCAGTACTTC; cdr3_aa: CASRSLGVKETQYF